A single sample gave rise to the 26 T cell receptor beta chains below, sequenced in a study of T-cell memory formation after mild COVID-19. MiXCR was run by TCRdb on the 5' RACE reads, yielding one entry per CDR3 protein. Among about 140,000 distinct CDR3 sequences, more than 12% were seen once, and the ten largest hold less than 15%. The sequenced material came from PBMCs or a T cell subset sorted from them (not recorded which). These receptors were obtained from an adult woman who had mild COVID-19 (a few samples of this study predate the infection). Cell type and time point are not known.

This clonotype was seen only a few times. The gene calls are TRBV12-3 or TRBV12-4 and TRBJ1-1; no definite D call. The CDR3 loop spans 14 amino acids. V lost 2 bases to trimming and J lost 1 base, with 8 bases between them. The CDR3 DNA sequence: TGTGCCAGCAGTTTACAGTACCCGAACACTGAAGCTTTCTTT. This translates into CASSLQYPNTEAFF.

This clonotype was picked up many times. J is TRBJ2-1 and V is TRBV7-9, with 8 bases lining up with TRBD1. The CDR3 spans 15 residues. With 3 bases clipped from V and 3 bases from J, the junction kept 4 bases outside the gene matches. Germline V gene lookup returns CDR1 SEHNR and CDR2 FQNEAQ (reference sequence). The CDR3 spells CASSFPGGGYNEQFF. In DNA form, the CDR3 reads TGTGCCAGCAGCTTCCCAGGGGGCGGCTACAATGAGCAGTTCTTC.

The chain combines TRBV12-3 or TRBV12-4 with TRBJ1-3, with D hard to call. V dropped 2 bases and J dropped 0 bases, with 8 bases sitting between them. This CDR3 has 15 amino acids. This chain's CDR3 is CASSLPWSSGNTIYF. CDR3 sequence (DNA): TGTGCCAGCAGTTTACCCTGGAGCTCTGGAAACACCATATATTTT.

The chain recombines TRBV27 with TRBJ1-1; possibly TRBD1 for D (6 bases). The ends were cut back, 10 bases at V and 4 bases at J, with 22 bases in the middle. CDR1 and CDR2 (germline): MNHEY, SMNVEV (reference sequence). The CDR3 runs to 15 residues. CDR3 DNA: TGTGCCACCCGAGGTGGGGGGGGCCTTGGCACTGAAGCTTTCTTT. This codes for CATRGGGGLGTEAFF.

This clonotype came up a few times. The chain carries TRBV29-1 and TRBJ1-1; a weak D match, TRBD1 (5 bases). Trimming removed 4 bases from V and 0 bases from J, with 12 bases in between. The V gene's germline CDR1 is SQVTM and CDR2 ANQGSEA. This CDR3 has 14 residues. The CDR3 here is CSVGGVPVNTEAFF. The CDR3 DNA reads as TGCAGCGTTGGGGGGGTTCCAGTGAACACTGAAGCTTTCTTT.

This chain connects TRBV3-1 to TRBJ2-1; 14 nucleotides align to TRBD2. CDR1 LGHDT and CDR2 YNNKEL come from the germline V gene (reference sequence). The CDR3 is 19 residues long. V trimming: 1 base; J trimming: 2 bases; junction bases outside the gene matches: 7. The CDR3 coding sequence is TGTGCCAGCAGCCAAGCGGGACTAGCGGGAGTTGGCCCCTACAATGAGCAGTTCTTC. This translates into CASSQAGLAGVGPYNEQFF.

This chain joins TRBV13 and TRBJ2-7; D gene uncertain. Germline V gene lookup returns CDR1 PRHDT and CDR2 FYEKMQ (reference sequence). The CDR3 is made up of 14 amino acids. Trimming removed 2 bases from V and 3 bases from J, with 11 bases in between. CDR3 nucleotides: TGTGCCAGCAGCTTACAGTCAGATGGCTACGAGCAGTACTTC. Its protein is CASSLQSDGYEQYF.

The rearrangement uses TRBV12-5 and TRBJ2-5, with D possibly being TRBD1 (6 bases). V was cut by 7 bases and J by 2 bases, with 8 bases left in between. This CDR3 has 12 residues. From germline, CDR1 is LGHNT and CDR2 FRNRAP. The CDR3 DNA reads TGTGCTAGTGATGACAGGCAAGAGACCCAGTACTTC. This gives the protein CASDDRQETQYF.

The chain combines TRBV5-6 with TRBJ2-3, with 9 bases identical to TRBD1. The CDR3 is 17 residues long. V lost 4 bases to trimming and J lost 6 bases; unmatched junction nucleotides: 15. In germline, CDR1 is SGHDT, CDR2 YYEEEE. Written as DNA, the CDR3 is TGTGCCAGCAGCCACGGCTCTGGGACAGGGAGAATGGATACGCAGTATTTT. Encoded protein: CASSHGSGTGRMDTQYF.

This clonotype occurred a few times. The chain links TRBV7-9 to TRBJ2-2; D tentatively reads TRBD1 or TRBD2 (5 bases each). The germline V gene has CDR1 SEHNR and CDR2 FQNEAQ (reference sequence). V gave up 6 bases and J gave up 3 bases, with 14 bases separating them. The CDR3 covers 15 residues. This CDR3 reads CASRHALGDTGELFF. CDR3 nucleotide sequence: TGTGCCAGCAGGCATGCTCTGGGGGACACCGGGGAGCTGTTTTTT.

V and J are TRBV9 and TRBJ1-1; no clear D gene. Germline V gene sequence: CDR1 SGDLS, CDR2 YYNGEE. The CDR3 has 13 amino acids. Trimming stripped 0 bases from V and 0 bases from J, with 3 bases between. The CDR3 sequence: CASSVEMNTEAFF. CDR3 coding DNA: TGTGCCAGCAGCGTAGAGATGAACACTGAAGCTTTCTTT. Full variable domain (outside the CDR3, taken from reference TRBV9 and TRBJ1-1): DSGVTQTPKHLITATGQRVTLRCSPRSGDLSVYWYQQSLDQGLQFLIQYYNGEERAKGNILERFSAQQFPDLHSELNLSSLELGDSALYFCASSVEMNTEAFFGQGTRLTVV.

This clonotype has a handful of counts. The chain combines TRBV5-1 with TRBJ2-2; a weak D match, TRBD1 (5 bases). The CDR3 runs to 17 residues. CDR1 and CDR2 from the germline V gene are SGHRS and YFSETQ. Trimming removed 5 bases at V and 2 bases at J, with 19 bases between. This chain's CDR3 is CASSTHGAGYNTGELFF. The CDR3 DNA reads TGCGCCAGCAGTACTCATGGGGCAGGATACAACACCGGGGAGCTGTTTTTT.

The CDR3 protein is CASSSRPAGVTGELFF. CDR3 bases: TGTGCCAGCAGCTCGCGACCAGCGGGGGTGACCGGGGAGCTGTTTTTT. This chain links TRBV7-9 with TRBJ2-2; 8 bases fit TRBD2. Unmatched junction bases numbered 9, after V lost 4 bases and J lost 5 bases. Germline values: CDR1 SEHNR, CDR2 FQNEAQ (reference sequence). This CDR3 region has 16 residues.

This clonotype was counted many times. The chain employs TRBV4-3 and TRBJ2-1, with TRBD2 matching 13 bases. Germline CDR1 reads LGHNA; CDR2 reads YSLEER. The CDR3 is 18 residues long. V lost 0 bases to trimming and J lost 8 bases; unmatched junction nucleotides: 10. The CDR3 loop reads CASSQDHPGTSGIDEQFF. Here the CDR3 DNA reads TGCGCCAGCAGCCAAGATCATCCAGGGACTAGCGGGATCGATGAGCAGTTCTTC.

Notes on this clonotype: A much larger clone lies a single base off, so this may be a read error. V and J are TRBV18 and TRBJ2-2; no definite D call. Germline V gene lookup returns CDR1 KGHSH and CDR2 LQKENI. There are 14 residues in the CDR3. CDR3 amino acids: CASSAKKGTWELFF. Written as DNA, the CDR3 is TGTGCCAGCTCAGCGAAAAAGGGCACCTGGGAGCTGTTTTTT.

This clonotype was detected a few times. V and J are TRBV4-3 and TRBJ2-1; 7 bases align to TRBD1. The CDR3 has 15 residues. J lost 7 bases, V lost 1 base, and 7 bases had no gene match. Germline CDR1 LGHNA, CDR2 YSLEER. The CDR3 here is CASSQGQGLPNEQFF. In nucleotides, the CDR3 is TGCGCCAGCAGCCAAGGACAGGGTTTACCGAATGAGCAGTTCTTC.

This clonotype appeared many times. The chain employs TRBV7-2 and TRBJ2-1; possibly TRBD1 for D (6 bases). This CDR3 region has 15 residues. The V gene's germline CDR1 is SGHTA and CDR2 FQGNSA. Trimming removed 5 bases at V and 0 bases at J, with 11 bases between. CDR3 loop: CASSATGISYNEQFF. The CDR3 DNA is TGTGCCAGCAGCGCAACAGGGATCTCCTACAATGAGCAGTTCTTC. Together with reference TRBV7-2 and TRBJ2-1, the CDR3 gives the full variable domain: GAGVSQSPSNKVTEKGKDVELRCDPISGHTALYWYRQSLGQGLEFLIYFQGNSAPDKSGLPSDRFSAERTGGSVSTLTIQRTQQEDSAVYLCASSATGISYNEQFFGPGTRLTVL.

The chain links TRBV24-1 to TRBJ2-3; D is undetermined. V lost 5 bases and J 2 bases, leaving 7 bases between the germline ends. The CDR3 covers 13 residues. Germline lookup yields CDR1 KGHDR and CDR2 SFDVKD. This chain's CDR3 is CATSVPPTDTQYF. CDR3 DNA sequence: TGTGCCACCAGTGTACCACCCACAGATACGCAGTATTTT.

This clonotype was detected only a few times. This rearrangement joins TRBV11-1 to TRBJ2-7, with 12 bases aligning to TRBD1. The germline V gene encodes CDR1 SGHAT and CDR2 FQDESV (reference sequence). The CDR3 is 16 residues long. Unmatched junction bases numbered 9, after V lost 5 bases and J lost 4 bases. As DNA, the CDR3 is TGTGCCAGCAGCCCTGCTTCGGGACAGGGGGCGTACGAGCAGTACTTC. Its protein product is CASSPASGQGAYEQYF.

This clonotype appeared many times. The J gene is TRBJ2-1, the V gene TRBV25-1; 11 positions agree with TRBD2. V gave up 6 bases and J gave up 9 bases; unmatched junction bases: 10. The germline gives CDR1 MGHDK, CDR2 SYGVNS. This CDR3 has 15 residues. The CDR3 DNA follows: TGTGCCAGCAGGGGTAGCGGGAGGGCCACCGGTGAGCAGTTCTTC. It yields the protein CASRGSGRATGEQFF.

The V gene is TRBV5-1, the J gene TRBJ1-2; the D is unclear. With 5 bases removed from V and 2 bases from J, the gap between germline ends came to 4 bases. Germline CDR1 is SGHRS and CDR2 is YFSETQ. This CDR3 has 11 residues. CDR3 bases: TGCGCCAGCAGACAGAACTATGGCTACACCTTC. Its translation: CASRQNYGYTF.

The rearrangement joins TRBV12-3 or TRBV12-4 to TRBJ2-2, with a tentative D call TRBD1 (6 bases). The CDR3 loop spans 13 amino acids. The ends were cut back, 3 bases at V and 8 bases at J, with 10 bases in the middle. Here the CDR3 DNA reads TGTGCCAGCAGTTTTTTGGGGGCTGGGGAGCTGTTTTTT. Translated, it gives CASSFLGAGELFF.

This clonotype was recorded a few times. The chain employs TRBV5-5 and TRBJ1-4; D uncertain. V was clipped by 0 bases and J by 7 bases, with 16 bases between them. This CDR3 comprises 16 residues. Germline V gene data show CDR1 as SGHKS and CDR2 as YYEKEE (reference sequence). CDR3 residues: CASSLVRPGSVEKLFF. CDR3 nucleotide sequence: TGTGCCAGCAGCTTGGTGCGACCGGGGTCTGTTGAAAAACTGTTTTTT.

This clonotype was counted between two and nine times. The V call is TRBV5-1, the J call TRBJ1-1; a possible D gene is TRBD1 (5 bases). Trimming removed 4 bases at V and 5 bases at J, with 15 bases between. The CDR3 is 14 residues long. Germline CDR1 is SGHRS and CDR2 is YFSETQ. The CDR3 DNA reads TGCGCCAGCAGCACCCCGGGGCCCGAGACTGAAGCTTTCTTT. Its protein product is CASSTPGPETEAFF.

This rearrangement joins TRBV27 to TRBJ2-7; perhaps TRBD2 as D (6 bases). V was trimmed by 6 bases and J by 4 bases, leaving 16 bases between them. Germline CDR1 and CDR2: MNHEY and SMNVEV (reference sequence). The CDR3 extends over 14 amino acids. The CDR3: CASSPLAYIYEQYF. The CDR3 region has the DNA TGTGCCAGCAGCCCACTAGCCTACATATACGAGCAGTACTTC.

This clonotype has at least ten counts. One junction end does not reproduce the germline sequence, and a read error may be involved. The V call is TRBV5-1, the J call TRBJ2-7, with 9 positions matching TRBD1. CDR1 and CDR2 (germline): SGHRS, YFSETQ. CDR3 length: 14 amino acids. In DNA form, the CDR3 reads TGTGCCAGCAGTTTAGGACAGGGGCCCTACGAGCAGTACTTC. Protein product: CASSLGQGPYEQYF.